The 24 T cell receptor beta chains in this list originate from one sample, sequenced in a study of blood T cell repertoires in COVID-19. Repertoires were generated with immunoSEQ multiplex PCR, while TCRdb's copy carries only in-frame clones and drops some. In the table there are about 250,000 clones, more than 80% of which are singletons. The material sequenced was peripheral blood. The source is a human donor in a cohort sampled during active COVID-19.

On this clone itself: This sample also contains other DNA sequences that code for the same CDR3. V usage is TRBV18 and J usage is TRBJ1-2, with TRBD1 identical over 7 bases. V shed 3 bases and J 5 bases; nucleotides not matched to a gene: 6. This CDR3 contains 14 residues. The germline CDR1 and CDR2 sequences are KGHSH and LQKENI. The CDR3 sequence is CASSPPGQPYGYTF. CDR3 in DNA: TGTGCCAGCTCACCCCCGGGACAGCCATATGGCTACACCTTC.

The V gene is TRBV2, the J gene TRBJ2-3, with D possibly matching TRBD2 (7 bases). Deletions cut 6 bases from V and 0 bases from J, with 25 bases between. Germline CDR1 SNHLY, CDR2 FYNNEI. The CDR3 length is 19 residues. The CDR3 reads CASSRERGGLTGSTDTQYF. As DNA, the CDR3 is TGTGCCAGCAGCCGAGAAAGGGGGGGTTTGACAGGAAGCACAGATACGCAGTATTTT. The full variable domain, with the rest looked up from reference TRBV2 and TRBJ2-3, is EPEVTQTPSHQVTQMGQEVILRCVPISNHLYFYWYRQILGQKVEFLVSFYNNEISEKSEIFDDQFSVERPDGSNFTLKIRSTKLEDSAMYFCASSRERGGLTGSTDTQYFGPGTRLTVL.

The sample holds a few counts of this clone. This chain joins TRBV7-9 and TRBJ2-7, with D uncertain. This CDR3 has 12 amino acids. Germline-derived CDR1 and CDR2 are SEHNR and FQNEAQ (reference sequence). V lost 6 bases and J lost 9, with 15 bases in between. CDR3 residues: CASSSGPLLQYF. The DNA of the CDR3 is TGTGCCAGCAGTTCAGGCCCTCTATTGCAGTACTTC.

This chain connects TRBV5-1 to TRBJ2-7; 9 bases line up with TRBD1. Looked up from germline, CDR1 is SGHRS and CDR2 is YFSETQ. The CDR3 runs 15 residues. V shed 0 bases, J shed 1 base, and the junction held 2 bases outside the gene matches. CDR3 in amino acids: CASSLETGGSYEQYF. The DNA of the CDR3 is TGCGCCAGCAGCTTGGAGACAGGGGGATCCTACGAGCAGTACTTC.

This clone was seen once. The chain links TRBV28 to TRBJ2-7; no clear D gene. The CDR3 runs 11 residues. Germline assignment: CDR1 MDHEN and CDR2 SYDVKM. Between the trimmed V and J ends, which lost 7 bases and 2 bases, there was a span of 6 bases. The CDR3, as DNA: TGTGCCAGCAAGACACCCTACGAGCAGTACTTC. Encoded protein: CASKTPYEQYF.

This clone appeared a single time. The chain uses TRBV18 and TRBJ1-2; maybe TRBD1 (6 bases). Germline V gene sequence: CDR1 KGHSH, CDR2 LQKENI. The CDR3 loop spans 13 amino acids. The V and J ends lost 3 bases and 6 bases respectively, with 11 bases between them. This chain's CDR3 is CASSPRTEDGYTF. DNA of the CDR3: TGTGCCAGCTCACCCCGGACAGAGGATGGCTACACCTTC.

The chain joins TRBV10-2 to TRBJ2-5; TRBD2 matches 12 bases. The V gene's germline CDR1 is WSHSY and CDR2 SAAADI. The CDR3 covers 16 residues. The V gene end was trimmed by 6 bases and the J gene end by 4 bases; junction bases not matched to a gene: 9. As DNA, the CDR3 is TGCGCCAGCAGCCCGACTAGCGGGGGTACTCGAGAGACCCAGTACTTC. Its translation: CASSPTSGGTRETQYF.

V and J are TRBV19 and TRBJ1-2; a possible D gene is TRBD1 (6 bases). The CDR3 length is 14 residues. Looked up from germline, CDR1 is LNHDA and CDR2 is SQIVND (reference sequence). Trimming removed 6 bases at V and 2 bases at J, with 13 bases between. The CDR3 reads CASRGAESNYGYTF. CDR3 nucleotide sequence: TGTGCCAGTAGGGGGGCAGAGTCCAACTATGGCTACACCTTC.

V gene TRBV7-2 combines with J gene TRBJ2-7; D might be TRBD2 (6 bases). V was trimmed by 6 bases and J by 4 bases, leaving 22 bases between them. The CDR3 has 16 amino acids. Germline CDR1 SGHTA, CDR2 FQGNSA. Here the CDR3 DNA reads TGTGCCAGCAGAGGAATTAGCGGTCCCCCCTCTTACGAGCAGTACTTC. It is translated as CASRGISGPPSYEQYF.

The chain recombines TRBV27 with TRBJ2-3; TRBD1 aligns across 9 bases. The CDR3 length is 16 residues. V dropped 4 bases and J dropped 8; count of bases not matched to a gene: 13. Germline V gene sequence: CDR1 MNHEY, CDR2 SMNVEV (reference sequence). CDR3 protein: CASSSGQGYTIGTQYF. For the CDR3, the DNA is TGTGCCAGCAGTTCGGGACAGGGCTACACAATCGGTACGCAGTATTTT.

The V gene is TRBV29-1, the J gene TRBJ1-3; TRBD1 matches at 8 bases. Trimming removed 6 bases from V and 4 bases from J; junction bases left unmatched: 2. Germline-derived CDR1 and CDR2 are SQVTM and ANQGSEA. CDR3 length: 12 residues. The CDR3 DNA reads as TGCAGCGTGCGACAGGGGGGAAACACCATATATTTT. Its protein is CSVRQGGNTIYF.

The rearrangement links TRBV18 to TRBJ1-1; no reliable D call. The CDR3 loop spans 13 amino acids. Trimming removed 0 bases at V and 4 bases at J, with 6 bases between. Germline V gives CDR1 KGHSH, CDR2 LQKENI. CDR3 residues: CASSPPAGTEAFF. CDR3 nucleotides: TGTGCCAGCTCACCACCAGCCGGCACTGAAGCTTTCTTT.

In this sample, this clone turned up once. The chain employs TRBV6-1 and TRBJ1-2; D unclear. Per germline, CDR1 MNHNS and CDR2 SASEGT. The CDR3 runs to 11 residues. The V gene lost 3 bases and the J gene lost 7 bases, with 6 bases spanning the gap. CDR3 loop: CASSDRGGYTF. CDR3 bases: TGTGCCAGCAGTGACAGAGGTGGCTACACCTTC.

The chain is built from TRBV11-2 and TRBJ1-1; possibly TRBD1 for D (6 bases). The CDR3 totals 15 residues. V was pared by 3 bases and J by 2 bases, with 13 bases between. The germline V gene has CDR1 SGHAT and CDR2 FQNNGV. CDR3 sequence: CASSLMGTHNTEAFF. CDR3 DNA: TGTGCCAGCAGCTTGATGGGGACACATAACACTGAAGCTTTCTTT. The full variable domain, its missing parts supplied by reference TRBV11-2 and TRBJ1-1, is EAGVAQSPRYKIIEKRQSVAFWCNPISGHATLYWYQQILGQGPKLLIQFQNNGVVDDSQLPKDRFSAERLKGVDSTLKIQPAKLEDSAVYLCASSLMGTHNTEAFFGQGTRLTVV.

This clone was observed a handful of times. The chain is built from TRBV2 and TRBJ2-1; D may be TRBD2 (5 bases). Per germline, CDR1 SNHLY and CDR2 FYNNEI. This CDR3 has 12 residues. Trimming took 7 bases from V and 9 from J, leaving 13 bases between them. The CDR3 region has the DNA TGTGCCAGCAAATCTCCCGGAGGTGAGCAGTTCTTC. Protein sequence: CASKSPGGEQFF.

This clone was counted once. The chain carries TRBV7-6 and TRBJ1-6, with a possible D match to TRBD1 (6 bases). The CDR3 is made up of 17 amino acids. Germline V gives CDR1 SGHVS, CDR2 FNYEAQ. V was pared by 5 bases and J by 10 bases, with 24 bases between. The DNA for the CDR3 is TGTGCCAGCAGCCCCCACCTCCAGGGGCTTTTACGGTCACCCCTCCACTTT. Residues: CASSPHLQGLLRSPLHF.

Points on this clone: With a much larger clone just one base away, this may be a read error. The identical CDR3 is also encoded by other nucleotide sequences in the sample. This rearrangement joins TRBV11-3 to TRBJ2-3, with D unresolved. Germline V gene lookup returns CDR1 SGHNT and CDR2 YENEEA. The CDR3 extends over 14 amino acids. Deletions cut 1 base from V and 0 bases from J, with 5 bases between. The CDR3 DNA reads TGTGCCAGCAGCTTAGGAGCTAGCACAGATACGCAGTATTTT. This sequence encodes CASSLGASTDTQYF.

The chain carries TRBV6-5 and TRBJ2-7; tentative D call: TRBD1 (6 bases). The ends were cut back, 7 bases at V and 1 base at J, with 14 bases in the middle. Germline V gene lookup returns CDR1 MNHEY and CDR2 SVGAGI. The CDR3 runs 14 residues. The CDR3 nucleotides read TGTGCCAGCATAAACTACGGACAGTCCTACGAGCAGTACTTC. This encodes CASINYGQSYEQYF.

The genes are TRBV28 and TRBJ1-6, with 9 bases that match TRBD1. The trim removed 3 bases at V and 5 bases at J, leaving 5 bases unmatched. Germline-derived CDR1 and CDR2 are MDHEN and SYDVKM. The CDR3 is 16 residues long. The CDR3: CASSFPRQGDNSPLHF. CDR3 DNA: TGTGCCAGCAGTTTTCCCCGACAGGGGGATAATTCACCCCTCCACTTT. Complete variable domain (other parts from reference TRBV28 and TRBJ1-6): DVKVTQSSRYLVKRTGEKVFLECVQDMDHENMFWYRQDPGLGLRLIYFSYDVKMKEKGDIPEGYSVSREKKERFSLILESASTNQTSMYLCASSFPRQGDNSPLHFGNGTRLTVT.

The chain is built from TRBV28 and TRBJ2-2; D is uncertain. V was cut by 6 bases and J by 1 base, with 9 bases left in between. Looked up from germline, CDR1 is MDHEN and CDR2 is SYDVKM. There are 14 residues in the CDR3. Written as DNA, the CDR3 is TGTGCCAGCAGAGCCTTTGAGAACACCGGGGAGCTGTTTTTT. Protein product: CASRAFENTGELFF.

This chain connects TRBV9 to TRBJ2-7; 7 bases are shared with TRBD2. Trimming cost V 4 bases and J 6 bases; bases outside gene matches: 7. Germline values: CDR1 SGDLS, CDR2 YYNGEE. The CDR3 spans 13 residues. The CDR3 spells CASSPTGGGEQYF. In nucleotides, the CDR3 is TGTGCCAGCAGCCCCACGGGGGGAGGCGAGCAGTACTTC.

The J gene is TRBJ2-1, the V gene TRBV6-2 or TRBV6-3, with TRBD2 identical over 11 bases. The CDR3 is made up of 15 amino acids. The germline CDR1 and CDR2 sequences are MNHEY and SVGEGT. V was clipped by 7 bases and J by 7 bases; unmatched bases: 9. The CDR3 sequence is CASTPGTSGTNEQFF. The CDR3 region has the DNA TGTGCCAGCACCCCCGGGACTAGCGGCACGAATGAGCAGTTCTTC.

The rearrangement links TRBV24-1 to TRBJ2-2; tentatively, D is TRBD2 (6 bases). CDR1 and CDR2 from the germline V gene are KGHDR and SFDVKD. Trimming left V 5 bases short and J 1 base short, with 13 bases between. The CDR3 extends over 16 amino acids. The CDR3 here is CATSGLAQVNTGELFF. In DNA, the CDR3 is TGTGCCACCAGTGGCCTAGCGCAGGTGAACACCGGGGAGCTGTTTTTT.

CDR3 residues: CASSSRQGREQYF. The CDR3 nucleotides are TGTGCCAGCAGCTCCCGACAGGGAAGGGAGCAGTACTTC. The chain joins TRBV7-2 to TRBJ2-7, with 7 bases matching TRBD1. The germline CDR1 and CDR2 sequences are SGHTA and FQGNSA. The CDR3 is 13 amino acids. After removal of 4 bases from V and 7 bases from J, the junction contained 7 bases not matched to a gene.